Below are 28 T cell receptor beta chains sequenced from a single sample in a study of cytomegalovirus exposure and HLA in healthy donors. PCR amplification relied on 60 Vbeta primers (plus 13 Jbeta primers). Some clones are missing from TCRdb's copy, which holds only in-frame ones; the method was immunoSEQ multiplex PCR. There are about 160,000 clones in the sample; 84% occur only once, and 0.8% to 1.3% lies in the top ten. Sequencing was performed on PBMCs. All receptors derive from a man aged 30 to 45 in good health and CMV-seronegative.

The chain employs TRBV6-6 and TRBJ1-1, with 7 bases lining up with TRBD1. Per germline, CDR1 MNHNY and CDR2 SVGAGI (reference sequence). The V segment lost 3 bases and the J segment 1 base; nucleotides outside the gene matches: 8. This CDR3 has 16 residues. CDR3 sequence reads: CASSYNRGQRNTEAFF. The CDR3 region has the DNA TGTGCCAGCAGTTATAATAGGGGACAGCGGAACACTGAAGCTTTCTTT.

This clone came up once. V usage is TRBV15 and J usage is TRBJ2-7; tentatively, D is TRBD1 (5 bases). This CDR3 is built from 13 residues. Germline CDR1 LNHNV, CDR2 YYDKDF (reference sequence). The V gene lost 0 bases and the J gene lost 4 bases, with 7 bases spanning the gap. The CDR3 loop is CATSRDSGYEQYF. CDR3 coding DNA: TGTGCCACCAGCAGAGATTCAGGGTACGAGCAGTACTTC.

The V call is TRBV27, the J call TRBJ2-7; D might be TRBD2 (6 bases). The V and J ends lost 10 bases and 3 bases respectively, with 19 bases between them. CDR1 is MNHEY and CDR2 is SMNVEV in the germline V gene (reference sequence). This CDR3 has 14 amino acids. The CDR3 nucleotides are TGTGCCACTTCCCCGGAGGGCGCCTACTACGAGCAGTACTTC. Encoded protein: CATSPEGAYYEQYF.

This sequence joins TRBV6-6 and TRBJ1-5, with a tentative D call TRBD1 (6 bases). This CDR3 comprises 12 residues. The V and J ends lost 10 bases and 10 bases respectively, with 17 bases between them. Germline V gene sequence: CDR1 MNHNY, CDR2 SVGAGI (reference sequence). The CDR3 here is CATGTGSDPQHF. The CDR3, as DNA: TGTGCCACCGGCACAGGGTCAGATCCCCAGCATTTT.

V usage is TRBV11-2 and J usage is TRBJ2-7, with TRBD2 identical over 11 bases. V lost 5 bases, J lost 8 bases, and 14 bases stayed unmatched. This CDR3 contains 16 residues. The V gene's germline CDR1 is SGHAT and CDR2 FQNNGV. The CDR3 is CASSPAGLAAVRKQYF. CDR3 in DNA: TGTGCCAGCAGCCCCGCGGGACTAGCGGCCGTACGTAAGCAGTACTTC.

This clone was found once. The CDR3: CASSLSGGWAEAFF. CDR3 coding DNA: TGTGCCAGCAGCTTATCAGGGGGCTGGGCTGAAGCTTTCTTT. The chain joins TRBV11-2 to TRBJ1-1; 8 bases agree with TRBD1. CDR1 and CDR2 from the germline V gene are SGHAT and FQNNGV. The CDR3 sequence is 14 residues long. V trimming: 2 bases; J trimming: 6 bases; junction bases outside the gene matches: 5.

The chain employs TRBV21-1 and TRBJ1-4; TRBD1 is the table's D call, not checked against the DNA. TRBV21-1 is assigned pseudogene status. CDR3 length equals 16 residues. The CDR3 DNA sequence: TGTGCCAGCAGCATCGGGACAACCGCAACTAATGAAAAACTGTTTTTT. Encoded protein: CASSIGTTATNEKLFF.

This chain connects TRBV18 to TRBJ2-5; D is possibly TRBD2 (6 bases). Deletions cut 2 bases from V and 5 bases from J, with 18 bases between. This CDR3 contains 16 residues. Per germline, CDR1 KGHSH and CDR2 LQKENI. The CDR3 here is CASSPGGASHGETQYF. DNA for the CDR3: TGTGCCAGCTCACCAGGAGGGGCGTCCCATGGGGAGACCCAGTACTTC. The entire variable domain, with the rest obtained from reference TRBV18 and TRBJ2-5, is as follows: NAGVMQNPRHLVRRRGQEARLRCSPMKGHSHVYWYRQLPEEGLKFMVYLQKENIIDESGMPKERFSAEFPKEGPSILRIQQVVRGDSAAYFCASSPGGASHGETQYFGPGTRLLVL.

This chain connects TRBV25-1 to TRBJ2-7; D may be TRBD1 (6 bases). CDR3 length: 14 amino acids. Germline V gene sequence: CDR1 MGHDK, CDR2 SYGVNS. V was clipped by 3 bases and J by 3 bases, with 12 bases between them. The CDR3 DNA is TGTGCCAGCAGTGATAGCCAGGGGATCTACGAGCAGTACTTC. It codes for CASSDSQGIYEQYF.

The chain combines TRBV6-5 with TRBJ2-7, with 8 nucleotides matching TRBD2. J lost 5 bases, V lost 8 bases, and 17 bases had no gene match. Germline CDR1 and CDR2: MNHEY and SVGAGI. The CDR3 extends over 16 amino acids. In nucleotides, the CDR3 is TGTGCCAGCGGTTCGGAACCGGGACTAGGAATCCACGAGCAGTACTTC. Protein product: CASGSEPGLGIHEQYF.

The chain recombines TRBV27 with TRBJ1-1; 7 positions agree with TRBD1. The CDR3 consists of 15 residues. Germline CDR1 is MNHEY and CDR2 is SMNVEV (reference sequence). The trim removed 4 bases at V and 1 base at J, leaving 6 bases unmatched. DNA of the CDR3: TGTGCCAGCAGTTCCGTGGCAGGGGGGAACACTGAAGCTTTCTTT. Translated: CASSSVAGGNTEAFF.

The chain is built from TRBV19 and TRBJ2-1, with D possibly matching TRBD2 (7 bases). Germline CDR1 LNHDA, CDR2 SQIVND (reference sequence). This CDR3 is 15 amino acids long. Trimming stripped 10 bases from V and 6 bases from J, with 22 bases between. The CDR3 reads CATSGRGAQINEQFF. The CDR3 nucleotides read TGTGCCACCTCGGGGAGGGGGGCCCAAATCAATGAGCAGTTCTTC.

The V gene is TRBV9, the J gene TRBJ2-7, with TRBD2 as a possible D gene (6 bases). Per germline, CDR1 SGDLS and CDR2 YYNGEE. CDR3 length: 14 amino acids. The V end was cut by 3 bases, the J end by 7 bases, with 17 bases between. As DNA, the CDR3 is TGTGCCAGCAGCGGGGGGACTTTTACAAGGGAGCAGTACTTC. Translated, it gives CASSGGTFTREQYF.

The genes are TRBV6-1 and TRBJ2-4, with a weak D call TRBD1 (5 bases). Germline-derived CDR1 and CDR2 are MNHNS and SASEGT. Trimming cost V 1 base and J 8 bases, with 18 bases left between them. The CDR3 covers 16 residues. The CDR3 DNA is TGTGCCAGCAGTGAAGGGGCCAGGGATTATGGGGACATTCAGTACTTC. Translation gives CASSEGARDYGDIQYF.

J is TRBJ2-1 and V is TRBV2, with D maybe TRBD1 (6 bases). The CDR3 consists of 14 residues. Per germline, CDR1 SNHLY and CDR2 FYNNEI. V lost 10 bases to trimming and J lost 0 bases, with 13 bases between them. The CDR3 DNA sequence: TGTGCCACCACTGGGGGCTTCTCCTACAATGAGCAGTTCTTC. Its translation is CATTGGFSYNEQFF.

V is TRBV5-1 and J is TRBJ1-1; 7 positions agree with TRBD1. With V trimmed by 0 bases and J by 4 bases, 9 bases remained unmatched. This CDR3 spans 16 amino acids. Germline CDR1 is SGHRS and CDR2 is YFSETQ. CDR3 sequence (DNA): TGCGCCAGCAGCTTGGATGCAGGAAACAGGGGCACTGAAGCTTTCTTT. Amino acids: CASSLDAGNRGTEAFF.

The chain recombines TRBV5-1 with TRBJ1-2; D uncertain. The germline V and J ends were trimmed by 0 bases and 2 bases, with 8 bases remaining between them. Looked up from germline, CDR1 is SGHRS and CDR2 is YFSETQ. The CDR3 runs to 14 residues. The CDR3 DNA sequence: TGCGCCAGCAGCTTGGTAACGGGGAACTATGGCTACACCTTC. This codes for CASSLVTGNYGYTF.

The rearrangement joins TRBV2 to TRBJ1-3, with D maybe TRBD1 (5 bases). This CDR3 spans 18 amino acids. Germline lookup yields CDR1 SNHLY and CDR2 FYNNEI. Trimming shortened V by 1 base and J by 7 bases, and 23 bases separated the two germline ends. CDR3 sequence reads: CASSEDGGIRASGNTIYF. DNA of the CDR3: TGTGCCAGCAGTGAAGACGGGGGGATAAGGGCCTCGGGGAACACCATATATTTT.

This rearrangement joins TRBV19 to TRBJ2-7; TRBD1 matches 7 bases. The CDR3 contains 14 residues. V shed 5 bases, J shed 0 bases, and the junction held 4 bases outside the gene matches. In germline, CDR1 is LNHDA, CDR2 SQIVND (reference sequence). CDR3 nucleotide sequence: TGTGCCAGTAGTCAAGGACAGGCCTCCTACGAGCAGTACTTC. Its translation is CASSQGQASYEQYF.

The gene calls are TRBV4-1 and TRBJ1-5; TRBD1 aligns across 11 bases. Germline lookup yields CDR1 MGHRA and CDR2 YSYEKL. The CDR3 contains 15 residues. The trim removed 5 bases at V and 1 base at J, leaving 1 base unmatched. The DNA for the CDR3 is TGCGCCAGCAGCGGGACAGGGGGAAGCAATCAGCCCCAGCATTTT. Translating gives CASSGTGGSNQPQHF.

Comments on this clone: One end of the junction is discordant with germline, which a read error may explain. The chain uses TRBV7-7 and TRBJ2-1; tentatively, D is TRBD2 (5 bases). Germline loops: CDR1 SSHAT, CDR2 FNYEAQ (reference sequence). The CDR3 sequence is 15 residues long. DNA of the CDR3: TGTGCTAGCAGCACTCAGGAGGCTTATGGAGGTGAGCAGTTCTTC. Protein product: CASSTQEAYGGEQFF. The whole variable domain, remainder taken from reference TRBV7-7 and TRBJ2-1, is GAGVSQSPRYKVTKRGQDVTLRCDPISSHATLYWYQQALGQGPEFLTYFNYEAQPDKSGLPSDRFSAERPEGSISTLTIQRTEQRDSAMYRCASSTQEAYGGEQFFGPGTRLTVL.

This chain connects TRBV6-5 to TRBJ1-1; 12 bases fit TRBD1. The CDR3 has 14 amino acids. Germline-derived CDR1 and CDR2 are MNHEY and SVGAGI. J was trimmed by 5 bases and V by 4 bases; bases with no gene match: 2. The CDR3 coding sequence is TGTGCCAGCAGTTGGGGACAGGGGGCTACTGAAGCTTTCTTT. Its translation is CASSWGQGATEAFF.

J is TRBJ1-5 and V is TRBV2, with a tentative D call TRBD1 (6 bases). Germline CDR1 is SNHLY and CDR2 is FYNNEI. V lost 4 bases, J lost 0 bases, and 10 bases lay in between. The length of the CDR3 is 15 residues. This chain's CDR3 is CASSADRFSNQPQHF. The DNA for the CDR3 is TGTGCCAGCAGTGCTGACAGGTTTAGCAATCAGCCCCAGCATTTT.

This sequence joins TRBV5-8 and TRBJ1-2; 12 bases fit TRBD1. CDR3 length: 16 residues. With V trimmed by 4 bases and J by 4 bases, 8 bases remained unmatched. CDR1 and CDR2 (germline): SGHTS, YDEGEE. CDR3 loop: CASSGQGQGASYGYTF. CDR3 coding DNA: TGTGCCAGCAGCGGACAGGGACAGGGGGCGAGCTATGGCTACACCTTC.

This rearrangement joins TRBV19 to TRBJ2-7; 7 bases are a match to TRBD1. V trimming: 6 bases; J trimming: 2 bases; junction bases outside the gene matches: 10. CDR1 and CDR2 (germline): LNHDA, SQIVND (reference sequence). This CDR3 is 15 amino acids long. The CDR3 reads CASRREDRETYEQYF. The DNA for the CDR3 is TGTGCCAGTAGGAGGGAAGACAGGGAGACCTACGAGCAGTACTTC.

V and J are TRBV5-1 and TRBJ2-2, with 7 bases lining up with TRBD1. Per germline, CDR1 SGHRS and CDR2 YFSETQ. The CDR3 contains 14 residues. V shed 4 bases and J 5 bases; nucleotides not matched to a gene: 5. The CDR3: CASSTDRLTGELFF. CDR3 nucleotide sequence: TGCGCCAGCAGCACGGACAGGTTAACCGGGGAGCTGTTTTTT.

This sequence joins TRBV7-3 and TRBJ2-5, with TRBD2 matching over 9 bases. CDR1 and CDR2 from the germline V gene are SGHTA and FQGTGA. Trimming removed 5 bases from V and 3 bases from J; junction bases left unmatched: 13. The CDR3 length is 17 residues. The chain's CDR3 is CASSPYGLRLAEETQYF. In DNA, the CDR3 is TGTGCCAGCAGCCCATATGGGCTCCGACTAGCGGAAGAGACCCAGTACTTC.

V and J are TRBV12-2 and TRBJ2-2; the D call in the table, TRBD2, was not verified against the DNA. TRBV12-2 is a known pseudogene. There are 21 residues in the CDR3. Here the CDR3 DNA reads TGTGCAAGTCGCTCCCTTCCGGGACTAGCGGGGGGGCGGTATGGCACCGGGGAGCTGTTTTTT. Residues: CASRSLPGLAGGRYGTGELFF.